This TCR beta chain appears in the sequencing data of a study of identical twins. Study-wide points: Beta out-of-frame sequences displayed a weaker excess of sharing between twins. There was an excess of low generation probability in the out-of-frame alpha sequences that twins shared.

The authors used template switching to add a universal primer site and gave cDNA unique molecular identifiers. From the 5' RACE reads, TCRdb called clonotypes with MiXCR, one entry per CDR3 protein. The repertoire consists of fewer than 450,000 distinct CDR3 sequences, with roughly 9% occurring once and the leading ten covering 8% to 10%. Germline lookup yields CDR1 SGHTA and CDR2 FQGNSA. Trimming pared 3 bases from V and 3 bases from J, leaving 11 bases between. CDR3 length: 15 amino acids. This clonotype was seen a few times. Its antigen is still unknown. The source of this sequence is a woman aged 45-65 years in good health. The gene calls are TRBV7-2 and TRBJ2-2; D might be TRBD2 (5 bases). The source material was naive T cells sorted from blood. The CDR3 bases are TGTGCCAGCAGCTTTTTCCTAGCCTACACCGGGGAGCTGTTTTTT. Its protein is CASSFFLAYTGELFF.